A single TCR beta chain is shown here with its context. Trimming left V 1 base short and J 5 bases short, with 10 bases between. The CDR3 is 14 residues long. In germline, CDR1 is SGHRS, CDR2 YFSETQ. This sample stems from a study of blood T cell repertoires in COVID-19. Libraries were prepared by immunoSEQ multiplex PCR; TCRdb keeps only in-frame clonotypes and omits some of them. The repertoire consists of 200,000 to 300,000 clones, with around 85% occurring once and the leading ten covering 6.2%. The chain recombines TRBV5-1 with TRBJ2-1; a weak D match, TRBD2 (5 bases). Sequences were obtained from peripheral blood. This receptor was taken from a man between 60 and 70 years old with acute or convalescent COVID-19. The DNA of the CDR3 is TGCGCCAGCAGCTTGCTAGCCAGCAACAATGAGCAGTTCTTC. Amino acids: CASSLLASNNEQFF.